The entry below describes one T cell receptor (beta chain). CD45RO-negative CD8 cells positively selected for CCR7 made up the naive population, which excluded terminally differentiated effector memory CD45RA+ cells. The data originate from a study of shared clonotypes between healthy human individuals. Method: immunoSEQ multiplex PCR; TCRdb's copy keeps in-frame clones and lacks some. Here the sample spans 750,000 to 1,000,000 clones, 80% to 95% being singletons. The origin of this receptor is a man aged 25-45 years in good health. Sequences were obtained from naive CD8+ T cells sorted from blood.

In nucleotides, the CDR3 is TGTGCCAGCAGCTTAGAATCTTATGGCTACACCTTC. The encoded protein is CASSLESYGYTF. The rearrangement uses TRBV7-8 and TRBJ1-2; D gene unclear. The CDR3 totals 12 residues. The V end lost 1 base, the J end lost 5 bases, and 5 bases lay between the germline ends. Germline values: CDR1 SGHVS, CDR2 FQNEAQ.